This passage covers 27 T cell receptor beta chains from one sample sequenced in a study of blood T cell repertoires in COVID-19. Clones were read by immunoSEQ multiplex PCR, and TCRdb kept only the in-frame ones, dropping some. There are over 200,000 clones in the sample; roughly 80% occur only once, and roughly 4.9% lies in the top ten. The sample consisted of peripheral blood. Receptor source: a human donor in a cohort sampled during active COVID-19.

The chain carries TRBV5-5 and TRBJ1-4; D is perhaps TRBD1 (6 bases). There are 15 residues in the CDR3. Between the trimmed V and J ends, which lost 4 bases and 4 bases, there was a span of 14 bases. CDR1 and CDR2 (germline): SGHKS, YYEKEE (reference sequence). CDR3 sequence: CASSGAGAGNEKLFF. CDR3 nucleotide sequence: TGTGCCAGCAGCGGGGCAGGGGCGGGTAATGAAAAACTGTTTTTT. Combining the CDR3 with reference TRBV5-5 and TRBJ1-4 gives the whole variable domain DAGVTQSPTHLIKTRGQQVTLRCSPISGHKSVSWYQQVLGQGPQFIFQYYEKEERGRGNFPDRFSARQFPNYSSELNVNALLLGDSALYLCASSGAGAGNEKLFFGSGTQLSVL.

The V gene is TRBV5-4, the J gene TRBJ1-2, with unresolved D. There are 15 residues in the CDR3. Germline V gives CDR1 SGHNT, CDR2 YYREEE (reference sequence). V lost 2 bases and J lost 1, with 12 bases in between. CDR3 residues: CASSFGRGSNYGYTF. The CDR3 nucleotides are TGTGCCAGCAGCTTCGGACGGGGAAGTAACTATGGCTACACCTTC.

This clone appeared a few times. The chain combines TRBV2 with TRBJ2-7; D may be TRBD1 (6 bases). The length of the CDR3 is 13 residues. The germline V gene has CDR1 SNHLY and CDR2 FYNNEI. The V end was cut by 6 bases, the J end by 7 bases, with 16 bases between. The CDR3 spells CASSAQGVGEQYF. For the CDR3, the DNA is TGTGCCAGCAGCGCACAGGGAGTGGGAGAGCAGTACTTC.

The V gene is TRBV5-1, the J gene TRBJ2-7; D is possibly TRBD2 (5 bases). Germline CDR1 reads SGHRS; CDR2 reads YFSETQ. The CDR3 loop spans 16 amino acids. Trimming shortened V by 1 base and J by 1 base, and 15 bases separated the two germline ends. CDR3 sequence reads: CASSLSPPGVSYEQYF. Written as DNA, the CDR3 is TGCGCCAGCAGCTTGTCCCCCCCCGGGGTATCCTACGAGCAGTACTTC.

This chain joins TRBV4-2 and TRBJ1-1, with D possibly being TRBD1 (5 bases). Germline V lookup: CDR1 LGHNA, CDR2 YNFKEQ. CDR3 length: 15 residues. Trimming took 0 bases from V and 1 from J, leaving 9 bases between them. The CDR3 nucleotides are TGTGCCAGCAGCCAAGATCGGGGGTCGAACACTGAAGCTTTCTTT. Its translation: CASSQDRGSNTEAFF.

V gene TRBV4-1 combines with J gene TRBJ2-7; D uncertain. The germline V gene encodes CDR1 MGHRA and CDR2 YSYEKL. Trimming took off 0 bases at V and 0 bases at J, with 12 bases between the two ends. There are 16 residues in the CDR3. CDR3 nucleotides: TGCGCCAGCAGCCAAGATATAGGTAGCCTCTCCTACGAGCAGTACTTC. Residues: CASSQDIGSLSYEQYF.

This rearrangement joins TRBV27 to TRBJ2-1; D possibly corresponds to TRBD1 (5 bases). CDR3 length equals 13 residues. V was pared by 1 base and J by 8 bases, with 9 bases between. CDR1 and CDR2 (germline): MNHEY, SMNVEV (reference sequence). The CDR3 sequence is CASSLWAGYEQFF. The CDR3 DNA is TGTGCCAGCAGTTTATGGGCAGGGTATGAGCAGTTCTTC.

The V and J genes are TRBV9 and TRBJ2-6; D is unclear. This CDR3 region has 14 residues. Trimming cost V 4 bases and J 2 bases, with 7 bases left between them. The V gene's germline CDR1 is SGDLS and CDR2 YYNGEE. The CDR3, as DNA: TGTGCCAGCAGCATCTCCCCTGGGGCCAACGTCCTGACTTTC. It codes for CASSISPGANVLTF.

J is TRBJ2-7 and V is TRBV30; 10 nucleotides align to TRBD2. The length of the CDR3 is 16 residues. J lost 2 bases, V lost 0 bases, and 7 bases had no gene match. Germline V CDR1 and CDR2: GTSNPN, SVGIG (reference sequence). CDR3 DNA sequence: TGTGCCTGGAGTGTACCGGGACTAGCGTATACCTACGAGCAGTACTTC. As protein: CAWSVPGLAYTYEQYF.

This chain uses TRBV9 with TRBJ1-5; no reliable D call. V lost 0 bases, J lost 5 bases, and 9 bases lay in between. CDR3 length equals 14 residues. Germline values: CDR1 SGDLS, CDR2 YYNGEE. In nucleotides, the CDR3 is TGTGCCAGCAGCGTAGAACAAGAAGATCAGCCCCAGCATTTT. Its translation is CASSVEQEDQPQHF.

The rearrangement links TRBV7-9 to TRBJ2-7, with 7 bases identical to TRBD2. This CDR3 spans 14 amino acids. The ends lost 4 bases at V and 1 base at J; junction bases unmatched: 4. From germline, CDR1 is SEHNR and CDR2 FQNEAQ (reference sequence). This CDR3 is CASSSPGGSYEQYF. The CDR3, as DNA: TGTGCCAGCAGCTCCCCGGGAGGATCCTACGAGCAGTACTTC.

The chain couples TRBV19 to TRBJ2-3; D might be TRBD1 (6 bases). Between the trimmed V and J ends, which lost 1 base and 8 bases, there was a span of 16 bases. CDR1 LNHDA and CDR2 SQIVND come from the germline V gene (reference sequence). The CDR3 length is 15 residues. The CDR3 nucleotides read TGTGCCAGTAGTATAGCCCTCTCCGGGACATCTACGCAGTATTTT. Amino acid sequence: CASSIALSGTSTQYF.

V gene TRBV19 combines with J gene TRBJ1-1; 7 nucleotides align to TRBD1. The trim removed 7 bases at V and 1 base at J, leaving 9 bases unmatched. The CDR3 has 15 residues. Germline assignment: CDR1 LNHDA and CDR2 SQIVND (reference sequence). The CDR3 DNA reads as TGTGCCAGTACCCGAGGGGCAGGGGGGAACACTGAAGCTTTCTTT. It is translated as CASTRGAGGNTEAFF.

This chain joins TRBV5-6 and TRBJ2-5; TRBD2 might be the D (5 bases). The germline gives CDR1 SGHDT, CDR2 YYEEEE. Trimming took off 0 bases at V and 5 bases at J, with 17 bases between the two ends. The CDR3 is 16 residues long. CDR3 sequence: CASSLGIGGQRETQYF. The DNA for the CDR3 is TGTGCCAGCAGCTTGGGGATAGGTGGCCAGCGGGAGACCCAGTACTTC.

The chain recombines TRBV5-8 with TRBJ1-5, with D maybe TRBD1 (5 bases). CDR3 length equals 14 residues. Trimming took 3 bases from V and 5 from J, leaving 12 bases between them. Germline V gives CDR1 SGHTS, CDR2 YDEGEE. The CDR3, as DNA: TGTGCCAGCAGCTGGGGCCGCAGGCATCAGCCCCAGCATTTT. Encoded protein: CASSWGRRHQPQHF. The full variable domain, with the rest looked up from reference TRBV5-8 and TRBJ1-5, is EAGVTQSPTHLIKTRGQQATLRCSPISGHTSVYWYQQALGLGLQFLLWYDEGEERNRGNFPPRFSGRQFPNYSSELNVNALELEDSALYLCASSWGRRHQPQHFGDGTRLSIL.

The chain uses TRBV6-2 or TRBV6-3 and TRBJ2-5, with TRBD1 matching 8 bases. V lost 6 bases, J lost 2 bases, and 8 bases stayed unmatched. Germline V lookup: CDR1 MNHEY, CDR2 SVGEGT. The CDR3 runs to 15 residues. This CDR3 is CASSEQGGGQETQYF. As DNA, the CDR3 is TGTGCCAGCAGCGAACAGGGGGGCGGACAAGAGACCCAGTACTTC.

The rearrangement joins TRBV19 to TRBJ2-7, with 9 bases lining up with TRBD2. Germline V gene data show CDR1 as LNHDA and CDR2 as SQIVND (reference sequence). Trimming removed 4 bases from V and 0 bases from J; junction bases left unmatched: 7. This CDR3 contains 16 residues. CDR3 sequence reads: CASSRGLARSSYEQYF. Written as DNA, the CDR3 is TGTGCCAGTAGTAGAGGACTAGCGAGAAGCTCCTACGAGCAGTACTTC.

In DNA, the CDR3 is TGTGCCTGGAGGTGGGACAGGGGCTACGAGCAGTACTTC. As protein: CAWRWDRGYEQYF. This chain uses TRBV30 with TRBJ2-7, with TRBD1 identical over 10 bases. Germline V lookup: CDR1 GTSNPN, CDR2 SVGIG (reference sequence). There are 13 residues in the CDR3. The ends lost 3 bases at V and 3 bases at J; junction bases unmatched: 2. Looking up the rest from reference TRBV30 and TRBJ2-7 gives the full variable domain: SQTIHQWPATLVQPVGSPLSLECTVEGTSNPNLYWYRQAAGRGLQLLFYSVGIGQISSEVPQNLSASRPQDRQFILSSKKLLLSDSGFYLCAWRWDRGYEQYFGPGTRLTVT.

The chain employs TRBV4-3 and TRBJ2-7; the D gene is possibly TRBD2 (5 bases). The CDR3 spans 14 residues. V was clipped by 0 bases and J by 2 bases, with 8 bases between them. CDR1 and CDR2 (germline): LGHNA, YSLEER. For the CDR3, the DNA is TGCGCCAGCAGCCAAGAGGCGGGCCCCTACGAGCAGTACTTC. Residues: CASSQEAGPYEQYF.

The chain links TRBV4-3 to TRBJ2-7, with 8 bases identical to TRBD2. After removal of 1 base from V and 2 bases from J, the junction contained 7 bases not matched to a gene. The CDR3 extends over 16 amino acids. The germline V gene has CDR1 LGHNA and CDR2 YSLEER. CDR3 sequence: CASSQGQREPAYEQYF. As DNA, the CDR3 is TGCGCCAGCAGCCAAGGTCAGCGGGAGCCCGCCTACGAGCAGTACTTC.

The CDR3 reads CAIPGGGLEGYTF. CDR3 DNA: TGTGCCATCCCTGGGGGGGGGCTGGAGGGCTACACCTTC. This chain connects TRBV28 to TRBJ1-2; tentative D call: TRBD1 (6 bases). CDR1 is MDHEN and CDR2 is SYDVKM in the germline V gene. Trimming removed 10 bases from V and 8 bases from J, with 20 bases in between. The CDR3 totals 13 residues.

The V and J genes are TRBV7-2 and TRBJ1-3, with 7 bases lining up with TRBD1. CDR1 is SGHTA and CDR2 is FQGNSA in the germline V gene. V lost 5 bases to trimming and J lost 5 bases; unmatched junction nucleotides: 3. The CDR3 sequence is 13 residues long. CDR3 DNA: TGTGCCAGCAGCCTGGGACAGAGAAACACCATATATTTT. This translates into CASSLGQRNTIYF.

CDR3 DNA sequence: TGCGCCAGCAGCTTGGGTCCTAGGAAGGAAAAACTGTTTTTT. It translates to CASSLGPRKEKLFF. The rearrangement joins TRBV5-1 to TRBJ1-4; D remains unclear. In germline, CDR1 is SGHRS, CDR2 YFSETQ. The CDR3 is 14 amino acids. The germline V and J ends were trimmed by 0 bases and 8 bases, with 11 bases remaining between them.

This clone was counted a few times. The chain carries TRBV7-2 and TRBJ1-6; 9 nucleotides match TRBD1. The J segment lost 10 bases and the V segment lost 3 bases, leaving 4 bases of the junction unmatched. This CDR3 has 14 amino acids. Germline assignment: CDR1 SGHTA and CDR2 FQGNSA. CDR3: CASSLDRGTSPLHF. The CDR3 nucleotides read TGTGCCAGCAGCTTGGACAGGGGAACCTCACCCCTCCACTTT.

V and J are TRBV12-3 or TRBV12-4 and TRBJ2-1; 9 bases are shared with TRBD1. V was pared by 6 bases and J by 11 bases, with 5 bases of the junction left unmatched. CDR3 length: 12 amino acids. DNA for the CDR3: TGTGCCAGCAGCTGGACAGGGGACCAGCAGTTCTTC. It encodes CASSWTGDQQFF.

V is TRBV19 and J is TRBJ1-5; D gene uncertain. This CDR3 has 16 amino acids. Germline V lookup: CDR1 LNHDA, CDR2 SQIVND (reference sequence). V was clipped by 2 bases and J by 7 bases, with 18 bases between them. CDR3 in DNA: TGTGCCAGTAGTATATTGACATCAAACAATATGCAGCCCCAGCATTTT. Residues: CASSILTSNNMQPQHF.

The chain joins TRBV12-3 or TRBV12-4 to TRBJ2-7; D might be TRBD1 (6 bases). This CDR3 has 13 residues. Trimming shortened V by 7 bases and J by 7 bases, and 17 bases separated the two germline ends. The CDR3 protein is CASTAGDEWEQYF. CDR3 DNA sequence: TGTGCCAGCACTGCAGGGGATGAATGGGAGCAGTACTTC.